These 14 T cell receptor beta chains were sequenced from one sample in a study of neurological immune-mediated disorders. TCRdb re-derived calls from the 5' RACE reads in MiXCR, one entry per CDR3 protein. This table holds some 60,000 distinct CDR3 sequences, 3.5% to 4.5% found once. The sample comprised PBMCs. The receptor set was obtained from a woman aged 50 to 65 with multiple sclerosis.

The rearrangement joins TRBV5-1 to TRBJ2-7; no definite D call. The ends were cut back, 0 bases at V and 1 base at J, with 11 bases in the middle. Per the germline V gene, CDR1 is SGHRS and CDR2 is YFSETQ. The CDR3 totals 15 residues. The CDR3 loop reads CASSLEGSTSYEQYF. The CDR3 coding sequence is TGCGCCAGCAGCTTGGAAGGGTCTACTTCCTACGAGCAGTACTTC.

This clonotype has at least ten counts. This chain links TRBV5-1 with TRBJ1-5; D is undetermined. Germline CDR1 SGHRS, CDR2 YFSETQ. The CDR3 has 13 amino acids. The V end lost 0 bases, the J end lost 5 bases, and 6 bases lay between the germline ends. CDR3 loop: CASSLAGDQPQHF. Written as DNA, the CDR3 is TGCGCCAGCAGCTTGGCCGGCGATCAGCCCCAGCATTTT.

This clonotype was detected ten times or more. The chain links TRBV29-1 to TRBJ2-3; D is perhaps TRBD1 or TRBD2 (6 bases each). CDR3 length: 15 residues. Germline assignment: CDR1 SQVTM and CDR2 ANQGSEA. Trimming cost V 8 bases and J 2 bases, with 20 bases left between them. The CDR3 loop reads CSPLPRGGFTDTQYF. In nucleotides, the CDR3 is TGCAGCCCTCTCCCCCGAGGGGGGTTCACAGATACGCAGTATTTT.

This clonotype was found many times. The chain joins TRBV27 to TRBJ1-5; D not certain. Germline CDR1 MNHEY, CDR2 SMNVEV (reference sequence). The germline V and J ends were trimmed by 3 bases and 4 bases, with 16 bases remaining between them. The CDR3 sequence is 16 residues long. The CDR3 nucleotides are TGTGCCAGCAGTTTGCCGAAGGGTGCCCTGAATCAGCCCCAGCATTTT. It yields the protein CASSLPKGALNQPQHF.

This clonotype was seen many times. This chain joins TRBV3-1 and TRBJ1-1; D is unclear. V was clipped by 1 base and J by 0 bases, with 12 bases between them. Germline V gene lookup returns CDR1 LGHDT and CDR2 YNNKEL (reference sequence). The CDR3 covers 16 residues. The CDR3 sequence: CASSQVGSLLNTEAFF. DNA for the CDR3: TGTGCCAGCAGCCAAGTCGGTTCCCTGTTGAACACTGAAGCTTTCTTT.

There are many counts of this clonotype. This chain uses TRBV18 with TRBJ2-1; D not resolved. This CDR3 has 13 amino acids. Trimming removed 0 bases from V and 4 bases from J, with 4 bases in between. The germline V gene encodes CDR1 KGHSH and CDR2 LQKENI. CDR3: CASSPPQYNEQFF. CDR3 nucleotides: TGTGCCAGCTCACCACCCCAGTACAATGAGCAGTTCTTC.

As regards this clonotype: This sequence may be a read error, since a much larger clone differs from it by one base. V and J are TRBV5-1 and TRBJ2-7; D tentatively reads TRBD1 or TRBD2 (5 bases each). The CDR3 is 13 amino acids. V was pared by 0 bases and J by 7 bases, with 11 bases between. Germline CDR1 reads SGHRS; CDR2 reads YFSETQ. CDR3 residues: CASSLDGTQEQYF. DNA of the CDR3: TGCGCCAGCAGCTTGGATGGGACGCAAGAGCAGTACTTC. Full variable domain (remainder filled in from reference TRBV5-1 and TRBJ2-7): KAGVTQTPRYLIKTRGQQVTLSCSPISGHRSVSWYQQTPGQGLQFLFEYFSETQRNKGNFPGRFSGRQFSNSRSEMNVSTLELGDSALYLCASSLDGTQEQYFGPGTRLTVT.

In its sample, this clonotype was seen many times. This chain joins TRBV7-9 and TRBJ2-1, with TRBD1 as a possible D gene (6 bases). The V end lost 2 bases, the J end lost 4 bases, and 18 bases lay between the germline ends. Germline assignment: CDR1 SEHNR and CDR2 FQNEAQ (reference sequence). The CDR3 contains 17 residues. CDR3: CASSLPQQGMGYNEQFF. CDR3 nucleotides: TGTGCCAGCAGCTTACCACAACAGGGAATGGGGTACAATGAGCAGTTCTTC.

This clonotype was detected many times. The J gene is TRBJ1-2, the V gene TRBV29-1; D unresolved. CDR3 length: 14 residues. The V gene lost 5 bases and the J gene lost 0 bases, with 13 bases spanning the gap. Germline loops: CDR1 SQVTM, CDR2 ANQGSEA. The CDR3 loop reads CSVYPPGANYGYTF. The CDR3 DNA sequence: TGCAGCGTTTACCCACCAGGAGCTAACTATGGCTACACCTTC.

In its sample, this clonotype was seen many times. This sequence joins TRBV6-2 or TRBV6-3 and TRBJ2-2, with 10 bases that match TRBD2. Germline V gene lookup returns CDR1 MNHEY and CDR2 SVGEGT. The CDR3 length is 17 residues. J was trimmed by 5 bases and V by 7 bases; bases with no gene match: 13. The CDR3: CASKPLAGVTGTGELFF. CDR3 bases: TGTGCCAGCAAGCCCCTAGCGGGAGTAACGGGGACCGGGGAGCTGTTTTTT.

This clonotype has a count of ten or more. CDR3 amino acids: CASIYLAGGLNTEAFF. The CDR3 DNA is TGTGCCAGCATCTACTTGGCGGGTGGTCTAAACACTGAAGCTTTCTTT. The chain joins TRBV6-5 to TRBJ1-1; D is unclear. V dropped 7 bases and J dropped 2 bases, with 20 bases sitting between them. The CDR3 runs to 16 residues. Germline assignment: CDR1 MNHEY and CDR2 SVGAGI.

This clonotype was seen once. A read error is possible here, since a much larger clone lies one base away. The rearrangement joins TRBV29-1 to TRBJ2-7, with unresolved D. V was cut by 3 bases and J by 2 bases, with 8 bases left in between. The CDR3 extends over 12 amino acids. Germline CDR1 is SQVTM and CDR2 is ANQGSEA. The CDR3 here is CSVEGSPYEQYF. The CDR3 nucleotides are TGCAGCGTTGAGGGGTCCCCCTACGAGCAGTACTTC.

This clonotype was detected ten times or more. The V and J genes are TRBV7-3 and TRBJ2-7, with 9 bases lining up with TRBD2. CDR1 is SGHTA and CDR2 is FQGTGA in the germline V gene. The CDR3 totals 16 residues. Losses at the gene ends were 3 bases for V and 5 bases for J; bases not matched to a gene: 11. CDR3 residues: CASSFTPSGNKNEQYF. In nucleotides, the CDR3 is TGTGCCAGCAGCTTTACCCCTAGCGGGAATAAGAACGAGCAGTACTTC.

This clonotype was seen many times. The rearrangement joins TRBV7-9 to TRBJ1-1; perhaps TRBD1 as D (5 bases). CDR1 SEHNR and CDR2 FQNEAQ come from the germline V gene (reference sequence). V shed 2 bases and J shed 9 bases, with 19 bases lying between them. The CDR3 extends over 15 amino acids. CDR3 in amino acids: CASSLPTPRGAQAFF. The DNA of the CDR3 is TGTGCCAGCAGCTTACCGACACCCCGAGGGGCCCAAGCTTTCTTT. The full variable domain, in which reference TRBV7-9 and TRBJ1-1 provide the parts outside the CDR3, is DTGVSQNPRHKITKRGQNVTFRCDPISEHNRLYWYRQTLGQGPEFLTYFQNEAQLEKSRLLSDRFSAERPKGSFSTLEIQRTEQGDSAMYLCASSLPTPRGAQAFFGQGTRLTVV.